The 32 T cell receptor beta chains presented below share a single source sample, sequenced in a study of blood T cell repertoires in COVID-19. Here immunoSEQ multiplex PCR was the method, and the copy in TCRdb shows in-frame clones only, minus some. This table holds around 180,000 clones, approximately 90% found once. The source material was peripheral blood. These receptors came from a human donor in a cohort sampled during active COVID-19.

DNA for the CDR3: TGTGCCACCCAGGGTTCCTACGAGCAGTACTTC. Translated: CATQGSYEQYF. The rearrangement joins TRBV3-1 (or the pseudogene TRBV3-2) to TRBJ2-7; a possible D gene is TRBD1 (5 bases). This CDR3 has 11 amino acids. Germline V gives CDR1 LGHDT, CDR2 YNNKEL (reference sequence). The V end was cut by 10 bases, the J end by 1 base, with 8 bases between.

The rearrangement links TRBV7-6 to TRBJ2-2; 8 positions agree with TRBD2. Germline V gene data show CDR1 as SGHVS and CDR2 as FNYEAQ. Trimming removed 1 base from V and 0 bases from J; junction bases left unmatched: 1. The CDR3 runs to 16 residues. The CDR3 nucleotides are TGTGCCAGCAGCTTAGGCGGGGGGTCGAACACCGGGGAGCTGTTTTTT. Encoded protein: CASSLGGGSNTGELFF.

J is TRBJ2-7 and V is TRBV13; 9 bases match TRBD2. This CDR3 is 14 amino acids long. Germline V gene sequence: CDR1 PRHDT, CDR2 FYEKMQ (reference sequence). Trimming at V came to 2 bases and at J to 5 bases, leaving 4 bases not matched to a gene. This chain's CDR3 is CASSLMKREDEQYF. In nucleotides, the CDR3 is TGTGCCAGCAGCTTAATGAAGCGGGAGGACGAGCAGTACTTC.

This chain uses TRBV19 with TRBJ1-4; the D is unclear. Trimming took off 3 bases at V and 10 bases at J, with 12 bases between the two ends. The germline CDR1 and CDR2 sequences are LNHDA and SQIVND (reference sequence). The CDR3 length is 13 residues. CDR3 sequence: CASSIAQVGKLFF. CDR3 nucleotide sequence: TGTGCCAGTAGTATTGCGCAGGTCGGAAAACTGTTTTTT.

The chain uses TRBV5-1 and TRBJ2-1, with 12 bases fitting TRBD2. Trimming took 3 bases from V and 7 from J; bases not matched to a gene: 8. This CDR3 is 16 amino acids long. Germline V gene sequence: CDR1 SGHRS, CDR2 YFSETQ. The CDR3 reads CASSSLAGGIGNEQFF. CDR3 bases: TGCGCCAGCAGCTCCCTAGCGGGGGGGATCGGGAATGAGCAGTTCTTC.

This chain joins TRBV11-2 and TRBJ1-6; a weak D match, TRBD1 (5 bases). With 3 bases removed from V and 13 bases from J, the gap between germline ends came to 16 bases. The CDR3 is made up of 14 amino acids. Germline CDR1 SGHAT, CDR2 FQNNGV. The CDR3 coding sequence is TGTGCCAGCAGCTTGGGAAACCCCGGGGGGCCCCTCCACTTT. Its protein is CASSLGNPGGPLHF.

This clone was seen more than once but under ten times. The chain has TRBV7-2 and TRBJ1-2; possibly TRBD1 for D (5 bases). Trimming removed 3 bases at V and 3 bases at J, with 8 bases between. This CDR3 is 13 amino acids long. The V gene's germline CDR1 is SGHTA and CDR2 FQGNSA. CDR3 residues: CASSFSGYYGYTF. The CDR3 DNA sequence: TGTGCCAGCAGCTTTTCAGGGTACTATGGCTACACCTTC.

This rearrangement joins TRBV28 to TRBJ1-2; 12 nucleotides match TRBD1. The J segment lost 5 bases and the V segment lost 3 bases, leaving 7 bases of the junction unmatched. This CDR3 has 16 residues. Germline values: CDR1 MDHEN, CDR2 SYDVKM. CDR3 in DNA: TGTGCCAGCAGTTTGGGACAGGGGGCTTTCGGGTATGGCTACACCTTC. Residues: CASSLGQGAFGYGYTF.

In nucleotides, the CDR3 is TGTGCCAGCTCATCGCAGGATAGCAATCAGCCCCAGCATTTT. Encoded protein: CASSSQDSNQPQHF. The chain recombines TRBV18 with TRBJ1-5, with D unclear. This CDR3 has 14 residues. CDR1 and CDR2 from the germline V gene are KGHSH and LQKENI. Trimming removed 5 bases at V and 0 bases at J, with 8 bases between. Looking up the rest from reference TRBV18 and TRBJ1-5 gives the full variable domain: NAGVMQNPRHLVRRRGQEARLRCSPMKGHSHVYWYRQLPEEGLKFMVYLQKENIIDESGMPKERFSAEFPKEGPSILRIQQVVRGDSAAYFCASSSQDSNQPQHFGDGTRLSIL.

The J gene is TRBJ2-7, the V gene TRBV19, with 7 bases matching TRBD1. Trimming cost V 5 bases and J 0 bases; bases outside gene matches: 7. Germline lookup yields CDR1 LNHDA and CDR2 SQIVND (reference sequence). This CDR3 is built from 15 residues. DNA of the CDR3: TGTGCCAGTAGTCCTCGGACAGGTAGCTCCTACGAGCAGTACTTC. Residues: CASSPRTGSSYEQYF. Based on the CDR3 plus reference TRBV19 and TRBJ2-7, the full variable domain is DGGITQSPKYLFRKEGQNVTLSCEQNLNHDAMYWYRQDPGQGLRLIYYSQIVNDFQKGDIAEGYSVSREKKESFPLTVTSAQKNPTAFYLCASSPRTGSSYEQYFGPGTRLTVT.

V usage is TRBV5-5 and J usage is TRBJ2-3, with 11 bases identical to TRBD1. Trimming at V came to 7 bases and at J to 4 bases, leaving 17 bases not matched to a gene. CDR1 and CDR2 from the germline V gene are SGHKS and YYEKEE (reference sequence). This CDR3 comprises 18 residues. The CDR3 DNA reads as TGTGCCAGCCGGTTGTGGACAGGGGGCATGGTAGTGGCAGATACGCAGTATTTT. Protein product: CASRLWTGGMVVADTQYF.

This chain links TRBV7-2 with TRBJ1-3, with D unresolved. The CDR3 length is 15 residues. V was clipped by 5 bases and J by 0 bases, with 11 bases between them. Looked up from germline, CDR1 is SGHTA and CDR2 is FQGNSA. CDR3 in amino acids: CASSAGLFSGNTIYF. The CDR3 nucleotides are TGTGCCAGCAGCGCAGGCCTGTTCTCTGGAAACACCATATATTTT.

J is TRBJ2-6 and V is TRBV6-1, with D possibly matching TRBD1 (5 bases). V was cut by 4 bases and J by 0 bases, with 13 bases left in between. Germline CDR1 is MNHNS and CDR2 is SASEGT. The CDR3 is made up of 17 amino acids. DNA for the CDR3: TGTGCCAGCAGTGCCAACACAGGCATCTCTGGGGCCAACGTCCTGACTTTC. This sequence encodes CASSANTGISGANVLTF.

The chain has TRBV3-1 (or the pseudogene TRBV3-2) and TRBJ2-1, with a possible D match to TRBD2 (6 bases). Germline-derived CDR1 and CDR2 are LGHDT and YNNKEL (reference sequence). The CDR3 is 13 residues long. The V end was cut by 4 bases, the J end by 12 bases, with 16 bases between. The DNA of the CDR3 is TGTGCCAGCAGCCTCTGGGGGGATCCTGGGCAGTTCTTC. Its translation: CASSLWGDPGQFF.

V is TRBV19 and J is TRBJ1-5; 10 bases are shared with TRBD1. This CDR3 comprises 17 residues. Germline-derived CDR1 and CDR2 are LNHDA and SQIVND (reference sequence). V lost 11 bases and J lost 7; bases outside the gene matches: 20. The DNA of the CDR3 is TGTGCCGCGGGGACAGGGGCGCTCCAACTGGGGATGCAGCCCCAGCATTTT. It translates to CAAGTGALQLGMQPQHF.

This chain links TRBV12-3 or TRBV12-4 with TRBJ2-1; D remains ambiguous. This CDR3 spans 13 amino acids. Trimming removed 4 bases at V and 6 bases at J, with 10 bases between. CDR3 in amino acids: CASSSLVANEQFF. The CDR3 DNA reads TGTGCCAGCAGTTCCTTGGTAGCCAATGAGCAGTTCTTC.

The genes are TRBV5-4 and TRBJ2-1; 7 bases are a match to TRBD1. The CDR3 has 14 amino acids. The V gene end was trimmed by 4 bases and the J gene end by 8 bases; junction bases not matched to a gene: 9. The V gene's germline CDR1 is SGHNT and CDR2 YYREEE (reference sequence). The CDR3 spells CASSPQGNGDEQFF. CDR3 in DNA: TGTGCCAGCAGCCCACAGGGGAACGGCGATGAGCAGTTCTTC.

The chain couples TRBV4-2 to TRBJ2-1; tentatively, D is TRBD2 (6 bases). The V end lost 2 bases, the J end lost 7 bases, and 9 bases lay between the germline ends. The CDR3 is 13 amino acids. Per germline, CDR1 LGHNA and CDR2 YNFKEQ. The DNA for the CDR3 is TGTGCCAGCAGCCAACGGGGGAGGAATGAGCAGTTCTTC. Translated, it gives CASSQRGRNEQFF.

This clone came up a few times. J is TRBJ1-2 and V is TRBV4-1; 9 nucleotides line up with TRBD1. With 4 bases clipped from V and 2 bases from J, the junction kept 5 bases outside the gene matches. The length of the CDR3 is 15 residues. Germline CDR1 is MGHRA and CDR2 is YSYEKL. CDR3 protein: CASSPRTGANYGYTF. CDR3 sequence (DNA): TGCGCCAGCAGCCCCCGGACAGGGGCAAACTATGGCTACACCTTC.

The chain recombines TRBV3-1 (or the pseudogene TRBV3-2) with TRBJ2-5; TRBD2 aligns across 16 bases. With 7 bases clipped from V and 5 bases from J, the junction kept 10 bases outside the gene matches. Germline lookup yields CDR1 LGHDT and CDR2 YNNKEL (reference sequence). The CDR3 totals 17 residues. The CDR3 region has the DNA TGTGCCAGCACCCCGGGACTAGCGGGGGGGCTGGGGGAGACCCAGTACTTC. Its protein product is CASTPGLAGGLGETQYF.

The rearrangement links TRBV4-3 to TRBJ1-2; 9 bases fit TRBD1. J lost 4 bases, V lost 4 bases, and 1 base had no gene match. The CDR3 covers 13 residues. CDR1 LGHNA and CDR2 YSLEER come from the germline V gene. In DNA, the CDR3 is TGCGCCAGCAGCCCGGACAGGGGCTATGGCTACACCTTC. This translates into CASSPDRGYGYTF.

The count of this clone is one. This sequence joins TRBV18 and TRBJ2-7; maybe TRBD2 (5 bases). The CDR3 sequence is 14 residues long. CDR1 and CDR2 (germline): KGHSH, LQKENI. Trimming took 3 bases from V and 5 from J, leaving 14 bases between them. In DNA, the CDR3 is TGTGCCAGCTCACCCGCGGGCGGTAGGAACGAGCAGTACTTC. Amino acids: CASSPAGGRNEQYF.

The J gene is TRBJ1-1, the V gene TRBV30, with a tentative D call TRBD1 (5 bases). V lost 4 bases and J 1 base, leaving 10 bases between the germline ends. This CDR3 region has 13 residues. Germline CDR1 is GTSNPN and CDR2 is SVGIG (reference sequence). Written as DNA, the CDR3 is TGTGCCTGGAAATGGGGCCCGAACACTGAAGCTTTCTTT. It codes for CAWKWGPNTEAFF.

This rearrangement joins TRBV7-8 to TRBJ2-6; 9 bases align to TRBD2. The V gene's germline CDR1 is SGHVS and CDR2 FQNEAQ. V was pared by 6 bases and J by 1 base, with 7 bases of the junction left unmatched. The CDR3 runs to 17 residues. In nucleotides, the CDR3 is TGTGCCAGCAGGGCCGGGACTAGCAGGTCTGGGGCCAACGTCCTGACTTTC. Translating it yields CASRAGTSRSGANVLTF.

The rearrangement uses TRBV7-2 and TRBJ1-5, with D perhaps matching TRBD1 (5 bases). Germline CDR1 reads SGHTA; CDR2 reads FQGNSA. The CDR3 has 16 amino acids. V lost 4 bases and J lost 0, with 13 bases in between. CDR3 amino acids: CASSSQGGYSNQPQHF. For the CDR3, the DNA is TGTGCCAGCAGCTCCCAGGGCGGATATAGCAATCAGCCCCAGCATTTT.

Comment on this clone: Other DNA sequences in this sample translate to the same CDR3. The chain is built from TRBV27 and TRBJ2-6, with D uncertain. Trimming took off 6 bases at V and 4 bases at J, with 7 bases between the two ends. Germline CDR1 MNHEY, CDR2 SMNVEV (reference sequence). The CDR3 consists of 13 residues. CDR3 DNA: TGTGCCAGCAGCTTTCCGGGGGCCAACGTCCTGACTTTC. It codes for CASSFPGANVLTF.

V gene TRBV7-2 combines with J gene TRBJ2-7, with 8 bases lining up with TRBD1. The CDR3 runs to 15 residues. With 6 bases clipped from V and 0 bases from J, the junction kept 7 bases outside the gene matches. Germline V gives CDR1 SGHTA, CDR2 FQGNSA. CDR3 in amino acids: CASSITGGDSYEQYF. In nucleotides, the CDR3 is TGTGCCAGCAGTATTACAGGGGGTGACTCCTACGAGCAGTACTTC.

V is TRBV10-1 and J is TRBJ2-1; TRBD1 matches 12 bases. V dropped 2 bases and J dropped 5; count of bases not matched to a gene: 4. CDR1 and CDR2 (germline): WNHNN, SYGVQD (reference sequence). This CDR3 is built from 16 residues. This chain's CDR3 is CASSERDRGPHNEQFF. In DNA form, the CDR3 reads TGCGCCAGCAGTGAGAGGGACAGGGGGCCCCACAATGAGCAGTTCTTC.

This clone was found once. The chain is built from TRBV4-3 and TRBJ2-6; a possible D gene is TRBD1 (5 bases). V lost 1 base and J 0 bases, leaving 16 bases between the germline ends. CDR3 length equals 19 residues. Germline lookup yields CDR1 LGHNA and CDR2 YSLEER. The CDR3 is CASSQVVTAAFSGANVLTF. CDR3 in DNA: TGCGCCAGCAGCCAAGTTGTGACAGCTGCTTTCTCTGGGGCCAACGTCCTGACTTTC.

This chain joins TRBV7-9 and TRBJ2-5; TRBD2 agrees at 12 bases. From germline, CDR1 is SEHNR and CDR2 FQNEAQ (reference sequence). CDR3 length equals 17 residues. J lost 3 bases, V lost 1 base, and 6 bases had no gene match. CDR3 bases: TGTGCCAGCAGCTTAGAGGTGGGACTAGCGGGTAAAGAGACCCAGTACTTC. Translating it yields CASSLEVGLAGKETQYF.

The chain links TRBV6-5 to TRBJ2-7; 7 positions agree with TRBD2. From germline, CDR1 is MNHEY and CDR2 SVGAGI. V lost 2 bases to trimming and J lost 0 bases; unmatched junction nucleotides: 4. The CDR3 has 15 amino acids. CDR3 DNA sequence: TGTGCCAGCAGTTACAGCGGGGTGAGCTCCTACGAGCAGTACTTC. It translates to CASSYSGVSSYEQYF.

This clone has a single count. V and J are TRBV18 and TRBJ2-7; maybe TRBD2 (5 bases). This CDR3 contains 16 residues. From germline, CDR1 is KGHSH and CDR2 LQKENI. V shed 3 bases and J shed 0 bases, with 15 bases lying between them. CDR3: CASSPFSPGSSYEQYF. The CDR3 region has the DNA TGTGCCAGCTCACCCTTCTCTCCGGGGAGCTCCTACGAGCAGTACTTC.